A single sample is the source of the 22 T cell receptor beta chains below, sequenced in a study of early T cells in non-severe SARS-CoV-2 infection. A single record per CDR3 protein comes from TCRdb applying MiXCR to the 5' RACE reads. The table has more than 25,000 distinct CDR3 sequences, around 4.4% seen once. The sequenced material came from whole blood. The receptors were gathered from an adult who was a healthcare worker with PCR-confirmed SARS-CoV-2 infection or an uninfected control (not recorded which).

V is TRBV5-6 and J is TRBJ1-1; 9 bases are a match to TRBD1. This CDR3 is built from 17 residues. V lost 0 bases, J lost 4 bases, and 10 bases stayed unmatched. Germline CDR1 SGHDT, CDR2 YYEEEE. The CDR3 region is CASSLAGQGFLRTEAFF. CDR3 DNA: TGTGCCAGCAGCTTGGCCGGACAGGGGTTTTTGCGCACTGAAGCTTTCTTT.

The J gene is TRBJ2-2, the V gene TRBV6-5, with D perhaps being TRBD1 or TRBD2 (5 bases each). The V and J ends lost 2 bases and 6 bases respectively, with 13 bases between them. The CDR3 loop spans 15 amino acids. The V gene's germline CDR1 is MNHEY and CDR2 SVGAGI. Here the CDR3 reads CASSYSLLGAGELFF. CDR3 DNA: TGTGCCAGCAGTTACAGCCTACTAGGGGCCGGGGAGCTGTTTTTT.

The V call is TRBV7-8, the J call TRBJ2-7, with D uncertain. CDR1 is SGHVS, CDR2 FQNEAQ, per germline. This CDR3 spans 15 amino acids. Trimming took off 1 base at V and 3 bases at J, with 13 bases between the two ends. The CDR3 sequence is CASSLEPDNNYEQYF. CDR3 coding DNA: TGTGCCAGCAGCTTAGAACCCGACAATAACTACGAGCAGTACTTC. The variable domain in full, with the rest retrieved from reference TRBV7-8 and TRBJ2-7, is GAGVSQSPRYKVAKRGQDVALRCDPISGHVSLFWYQQALGQGPEFLTYFQNEAQLDKSGLPSDRFFAERPEGSVSTLKIQRTQQEDSAVYLCASSLEPDNNYEQYFGPGTRLTVT.

CDR3 in DNA: TGTGCCAGCAGCGAGGACAGGGGCACCGGGGAGCTGTTTTTT. It codes for CASSEDRGTGELFF. The V call is TRBV7-9, the J call TRBJ2-2; 9 bases are shared with TRBD1. The CDR3 is made up of 14 amino acids. In germline, CDR1 is SEHNR, CDR2 FQNEAQ (reference sequence). After removal of 5 bases from V and 4 bases from J, the junction contained 2 bases not matched to a gene. Looking up the rest from reference TRBV7-9 and TRBJ2-2 gives the full variable domain: DTGVSQNPRHKITKRGQNVTFRCDPISEHNRLYWYRQTLGQGPEFLTYFQNEAQLEKSRLLSDRFSAERPKGSFSTLEIQRTEQGDSAMYLCASSEDRGTGELFFGEGSRLTVL.

Many counts were recorded for this clonotype. The V gene is TRBV14, the J gene TRBJ2-6; D is uncertain. This CDR3 has 17 residues. V shed 5 bases and J shed 0 bases, with 14 bases lying between them. The germline V gene encodes CDR1 SGHDN and CDR2 FVKESK. CDR3 sequence reads: CASSFLDSPSGANVLTF. The CDR3 DNA is TGTGCCAGCAGCTTCCTCGATAGTCCCTCTGGGGCCAACGTCCTGACTTTC.

This clonotype was recorded at least ten times. The chain employs TRBV18 and TRBJ1-5; TRBD1 matches 7 bases. Germline CDR1 KGHSH, CDR2 LQKENI. V trimming: 2 bases; J trimming: 5 bases; junction bases outside the gene matches: 12. There are 17 residues in the CDR3. The CDR3 DNA is TGTGCCAGCTCACCAGGAGAGACAGGGTATATGGATCAGCCCCAGCATTTT. Translation gives CASSPGETGYMDQPQHF.

This clonotype appeared many times. The V call is TRBV5-1, the J call TRBJ2-6; D may match TRBD1 or TRBD2 (5 bases each). CDR1 is SGHRS and CDR2 is YFSETQ in the germline V gene. The CDR3 has 17 amino acids. V was trimmed by 3 bases and J by 1 base, leaving 14 bases between them. The CDR3 DNA reads TGCGCCAGCAGCTGGGATTCCGGGACGTCTGGGGCCAACGTCCTGACTTTC. It specifies CASSWDSGTSGANVLTF. The complete variable domain, with remaining parts taken from reference TRBV5-1 and TRBJ2-6, reads KAGVTQTPRYLIKTRGQQVTLSCSPISGHRSVSWYQQTPGQGLQFLFEYFSETQRNKGNFPGRFSGRQFSNSRSEMNVSTLELGDSALYLCASSWDSGTSGANVLTFGAGSRLTVL.

This clonotype appeared many times. The chain uses TRBV5-4 and TRBJ1-4; no clear D. Germline V CDR1 and CDR2: SGHNT, YYREEE (reference sequence). This CDR3 is built from 15 residues. With 0 bases removed from V and 7 bases from J, the gap between germline ends came to 13 bases. CDR3 in DNA: TGTGCCAGCAGCTTGGCCTCGACGGGAGGTGAAAAACTGTTTTTT. It encodes CASSLASTGGEKLFF.

This clonotype has just a few counts. The CDR3 protein is CASSLVGTGEETQYF. Written as DNA, the CDR3 is TGCGCCAGCAGCTTGGTGGGGACAGGGGAAGAGACCCAGTACTTC. The genes are TRBV5-1 and TRBJ2-5; 10 nucleotides match TRBD1. V was pared by 0 bases and J by 3 bases, with 2 bases of the junction left unmatched. CDR1 is SGHRS, CDR2 YFSETQ, per germline. The CDR3 is 15 amino acids.

Many counts were recorded for this clonotype. The chain uses TRBV11-2 and TRBJ2-1; TRBD1 might be the D (5 bases). With 1 base removed from V and 7 bases from J, the gap between germline ends came to 11 bases. This CDR3 is built from 14 residues. Germline V lookup: CDR1 SGHAT, CDR2 FQNNGV. The CDR3 reads CASSLGQGLNEQFF. In DNA form, the CDR3 reads TGTGCCAGCAGCTTAGGGCAGGGTCTTAATGAGCAGTTCTTC.

In its sample, this clonotype was seen many times. The chain is built from TRBV27 and TRBJ2-1, with D tentatively TRBD1 or TRBD2 (6 bases each). CDR1 and CDR2 from the germline V gene are MNHEY and SMNVEV (reference sequence). The CDR3 runs to 15 residues. V was pared by 2 bases and J by 6 bases, with 14 bases between. The CDR3 region has the DNA TGTGCCAGCAGTTTACAGGGGAGGTTTTCCAATGAGCAGTTCTTC. Protein product: CASSLQGRFSNEQFF.

By its share, this clonotype is medium-sized. The chain joins TRBV5-1 to TRBJ2-1; unclear D gene. The CDR3 loop spans 13 amino acids. V gave up 4 bases and J gave up 4 bases, with 9 bases separating them. Germline lookup yields CDR1 SGHRS and CDR2 YFSETQ. The CDR3 DNA reads TGCGCCAGCAGCCCGGGTCCTTACAATGAGCAGTTCTTC. Protein: CASSPGPYNEQFF.

The chain carries TRBV6-1 and TRBJ2-7; 15 bases line up with TRBD2. The V gene end was trimmed by 2 bases and the J gene end by 6 bases; junction bases not matched to a gene: 14. The CDR3 covers 19 residues. CDR1 and CDR2 (germline): MNHNS, SASEGT. This chain's CDR3 is CASSETTPGLAGGEGEQYF. CDR3 bases: TGTGCCAGCAGTGAAACGACACCGGGACTAGCGGGAGGTGAGGGCGAGCAGTACTTC.

V usage is TRBV10-3 and J usage is TRBJ2-6; a possible D gene is TRBD2 (7 bases). Trimming removed 8 bases at V and 0 bases at J, with 23 bases between. The CDR3 runs 19 residues. Per germline, CDR1 ENHRY and CDR2 SYGVKD. CDR3: CAIPGGRPGTNSGANVLTF. The CDR3, as DNA: TGTGCCATCCCGGGAGGCAGACCGGGGACAAACTCTGGGGCCAACGTCCTGACTTTC.

This clonotype was recorded at least ten times. The J gene is TRBJ1-5, the V gene TRBV29-1; D is undetermined. The CDR3 runs 12 residues. Trimming removed 7 bases at V and 3 bases at J, with 10 bases between. From germline, CDR1 is SQVTM and CDR2 ANQGSEA. In DNA, the CDR3 is TGCAGCGCAGCAGACAACAATCAGCCCCAGCATTTT. Protein: CSAADNNQPQHF.

This clonotype was recorded at least ten times. The rearrangement uses TRBV3-1 and TRBJ2-1; TRBD2 matches at 11 bases. J lost 12 bases, V lost 5 bases, and 15 bases had no gene match. The germline V gene has CDR1 LGHDT and CDR2 YNNKEL (reference sequence). This CDR3 region has 16 residues. DNA of the CDR3: TGTGCCAGCAGCTACGGGACTAGCGGAGCTCAGGGACGGCAGTTCTTC. Residues: CASSYGTSGAQGRQFF.

The chain uses TRBV20-1 and TRBJ1-4; D is undetermined. This CDR3 comprises 11 residues. The V end lost 0 bases, the J end lost 8 bases, and 4 bases lay between the germline ends. Germline V lookup: CDR1 DFQATT, CDR2 SNEGSKA (reference sequence). CDR3 loop: CSARDREKLFF. In DNA form, the CDR3 reads TGCAGTGCTAGAGATAGGGAAAAACTGTTTTTT.

This clonotype was counted many times. DNA of the CDR3: TGTGCCAGCAGTCGCACTAGCGGGGCGGGGAATGAGCAGTTCTTC. As protein: CASSRTSGAGNEQFF. The V gene is TRBV6-2 or TRBV6-3, the J gene TRBJ2-1; 10 bases match TRBD2. V lost 5 bases, J lost 7 bases, and 8 bases stayed unmatched. The germline gives CDR1 MNHEY, CDR2 SVGEGT. The CDR3 is 15 residues long.

This clonotype was seen ten or more times. J is TRBJ1-6 and V is TRBV4-2; D not resolved. V was trimmed by 7 bases and J by 9 bases, leaving 19 bases between them. From germline, CDR1 is LGHNA and CDR2 YNFKEQ. This CDR3 is 15 amino acids long. The CDR3: CASTQMKGEGSPLHF. CDR3 nucleotide sequence: TGTGCCAGCACCCAGATGAAGGGCGAAGGTTCACCCCTCCACTTT.

The rearrangement links TRBV3-1 to TRBJ2-7; weak D call: TRBD1 (5 bases). The CDR3 consists of 16 residues. CDR1 is LGHDT, CDR2 YNNKEL, per germline (reference sequence). Trimming left V 6 bases short and J 1 base short, with 19 bases between. CDR3 sequence: CASRNSRSTGSYEQYF. The DNA of the CDR3 is TGTGCCAGCAGAAACTCGAGGTCTACAGGATCCTACGAGCAGTACTTC.

Many counts were recorded for this clonotype. The gene calls are TRBV7-9 and TRBJ1-1; D gene ambiguous. V was cut by 3 bases and J by 5 bases, with 10 bases left in between. The CDR3 runs to 13 residues. The germline CDR1 and CDR2 sequences are SEHNR and FQNEAQ (reference sequence). The CDR3 loop is CASSFVGGTEAFF. The CDR3 region has the DNA TGTGCCAGCAGCTTTGTGGGAGGGACTGAAGCTTTCTTT.

This clonotype has ten or more counts. J is TRBJ1-6 and V is TRBV27, with D unresolved. The CDR3 is 15 residues long. CDR1 is MNHEY and CDR2 is SMNVEV in the germline V gene (reference sequence). Trimming pared 2 bases from V and 5 bases from J, leaving 10 bases between. This chain's CDR3 is CASSLGPANNSPLHF. Here the CDR3 DNA reads TGTGCCAGCAGTTTAGGGCCAGCTAATAATTCACCCCTCCACTTT.